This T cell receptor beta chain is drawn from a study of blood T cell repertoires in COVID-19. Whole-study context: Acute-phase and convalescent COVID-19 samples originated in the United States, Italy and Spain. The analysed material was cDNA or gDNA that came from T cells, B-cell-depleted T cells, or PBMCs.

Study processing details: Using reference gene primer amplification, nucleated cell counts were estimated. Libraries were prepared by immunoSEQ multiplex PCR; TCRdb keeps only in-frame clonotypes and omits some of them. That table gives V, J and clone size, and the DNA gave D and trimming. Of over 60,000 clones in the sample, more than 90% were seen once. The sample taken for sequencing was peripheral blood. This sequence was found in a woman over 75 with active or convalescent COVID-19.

CDR3 amino acids: CASSPFRQEKETQYF. In DNA form, the CDR3 reads TGTGCCAGCAGCCCTTTTAGGCAGGAAAAAGAGACCCAGTACTTC. The V gene is TRBV2, the J gene TRBJ2-5; the D is unclear. Looked up from germline, CDR1 is SNHLY and CDR2 is FYNNEI. The CDR3 has 15 amino acids. The V gene lost 6 bases and the J gene lost 3 bases, with 17 bases spanning the gap.